This TCR beta chain was sequenced in a study of beta chain features in type 1 diabetes. Every bit of the isolated RNA underwent reverse transcription, so sequencing read expressed TCRB transcripts. Libraries were prepared by immunoSEQ multiplex PCR; TCRdb keeps only in-frame clonotypes and omits some of them. The sample consists of some 500,000 clones, roughly 10% of them appearing once. V lost 2 bases, J lost 5 bases, and 13 bases lay in between. The CDR3 is 15 residues long. Germline-derived CDR1 and CDR2 are SGHTA and FQGNSA. The sequence was obtained from a woman under 30 in good health. The chain links TRBV7-2 to TRBJ2-4; D remains ambiguous. The sample comprised naive CD4+ T cells from blood. The CDR3 DNA reads TGTGCCAGCAGCTTACTTCGTTTCGGACAAAACATTCAGTACTTC. Protein: CASSLLRFGQNIQYF.